These 6 T cell receptor beta chains originate from one sample sequenced in a study of blood T cell repertoires in COVID-19. TCRdb's copy holds only in-frame clones and misses some; the assay was immunoSEQ multiplex PCR. In the table there are roughly 150,000 clones, 65% to 85% of which are singletons. The source material was peripheral blood. These TCRs come from a woman of 80 years or more with acute or convalescent COVID-19.

The chain has TRBV2 and TRBJ1-4; no clear D. Trimming took off 1 base at V and 7 bases at J, with 4 bases between the two ends. CDR1 SNHLY and CDR2 FYNNEI come from the germline V gene. The CDR3 covers 12 residues. The CDR3 sequence: CASSEDSEKLFF. Here the CDR3 DNA reads TGTGCCAGCAGTGAAGATAGTGAAAAACTGTTTTTT.

In nucleotides, the CDR3 is TGTGCCAGCAGACCGGGACTCCCGACGGGAACTGAAGCTTTCTTT. It yields the protein CASRPGLPTGTEAFF. The chain links TRBV6-6 to TRBJ1-1; the D gene is possibly TRBD1 (5 bases). V lost 6 bases to trimming and J lost 5 bases, with 19 bases between them. This CDR3 is built from 15 residues. Per germline, CDR1 MNHNY and CDR2 SVGAGI (reference sequence).

This clone has only one observation. The genes are TRBV28 and TRBJ2-1; possibly TRBD2 for D (6 bases). The CDR3 extends over 14 amino acids. The germline CDR1 and CDR2 sequences are MDHEN and SYDVKM. V shed 6 bases and J shed 10 bases, with 19 bases lying between them. The CDR3 here is CASSSPGGIKEQFF. CDR3 coding DNA: TGTGCCAGCAGCTCCCCGGGCGGGATCAAGGAGCAGTTCTTC.

This rearrangement joins TRBV7-9 to TRBJ1-1, with 7 bases that match TRBD1. The junction had 4 bases not matched to a gene; V was cut back by 8 bases and J by 1 base. This CDR3 has 13 residues. CDR1 is SEHNR, CDR2 FQNEAQ, per germline (reference sequence). CDR3 loop: CASWAGGNTEAFF. The DNA of the CDR3 is TGTGCCAGCTGGGCAGGGGGGAACACTGAAGCTTTCTTT. The variable domain in full, with the rest retrieved from reference TRBV7-9 and TRBJ1-1, is DTGVSQNPRHKITKRGQNVTFRCDPISEHNRLYWYRQTLGQGPEFLTYFQNEAQLEKSRLLSDRFSAERPKGSFSTLEIQRTEQGDSAMYLCASWAGGNTEAFFGQGTRLTVV.

The genes are TRBV6-6 and TRBJ2-3; TRBD1 aligns across 9 bases. Germline CDR1 is MNHNY and CDR2 is SVGAGI (reference sequence). Trimming took 5 bases from V and 1 from J; bases not matched to a gene: 4. The CDR3 has 15 residues. This CDR3 reads CASSGRDRGTDTQYF. CDR3 bases: TGTGCCAGCAGTGGCCGGGACAGGGGCACAGATACGCAGTATTTT.

The chain joins TRBV7-2 to TRBJ1-6, with 7 bases matching TRBD1. Germline V gene lookup returns CDR1 SGHTA and CDR2 FQGNSA. The length of the CDR3 is 16 residues. V dropped 2 bases and J dropped 6; count of bases not matched to a gene: 7. Written as DNA, the CDR3 is TGTGCCAGCAGCTTACCGTCGACAGGGTCTAATTCACCCCTCCACTTT. It translates to CASSLPSTGSNSPLHF.